Each of the 10 T cell receptor beta chains below was sequenced from the same sample in a study of cytomegalovirus exposure and HLA in healthy donors (dated by TCRdb to 2016 to 2017). Library prep was done by the immunoSEQ multiplex PCR assay. For the multiplex PCR, a mixture combining 60 forward primers for TCR Vbeta segments and 13 reverse primers for TCR Jbeta segments was used. TCRdb took over this immuneACCESS table, retaining in-frame rearrangements with V and J assigned. Such tables are incomplete; in checked studies, under half of the missing clones stem from an unresolved V gene, and the remainder is unexplained. The sample table records about 130,000 clones; about 73% of these occur just once. The ten top clones hold 4.2% of the sample. Sequencing used PBMCs. These receptors all stem from a woman aged 50 to 60 in good health and CMV-seropositive.

J is TRBJ2-1 and V is TRBV5-4; 11 nucleotides align to TRBD2. The germline CDR1 and CDR2 sequences are SGHNT and YYREEE (reference sequence). V lost 4 bases and J lost 6; bases outside the gene matches: 9. The CDR3 loop spans 16 amino acids. CDR3 nucleotide sequence: TGTGCCAGCAGCGACCATAGCGGGGGGGCCATCAATGAGCAGTTCTTC. It specifies CASSDHSGGAINEQFF.

Concerning this clone: The sample has other DNA sequences that encode this CDR3 too. The CDR3 nucleotides are TGCGCCAGCAGTTTAGACGGGAGCTCTGGAAACACCATATATTTT. This sequence encodes CASSLDGSSGNTIYF. The chain has TRBV5-1 and TRBJ1-3; D uncertain. The CDR3 is 15 amino acids. In germline, CDR1 is SGHRS, CDR2 YFSETQ. Between the trimmed V and J ends, which lost 5 bases and 0 bases, there was a span of 12 bases.

This clone was seen a few times. The CDR3, as DNA: TGTGCCAGCAGTTCTGCCGAGGGTCAGCCCCAGCATTTT. The encoded protein is CASSSAEGQPQHF. The chain is built from TRBV6-5 and TRBJ1-5; D not resolved. There are 13 residues in the CDR3. Germline V gene lookup returns CDR1 MNHEY and CDR2 SVGAGI. Trimming cost V 4 bases and J 6 bases, with 10 bases left between them.

The chain couples TRBV5-6 to TRBJ1-2, with 8 bases lining up with TRBD1. The CDR3 totals 11 residues. Germline CDR1 SGHDT, CDR2 YYEEEE. Trimming at V came to 3 bases and at J to 11 bases, leaving 3 bases not matched to a gene. The CDR3 region has the DNA TGTGCCAGCAGCTCCTGGACAGGGTACACCTTC. It yields the protein CASSSWTGYTF.

Comments on this clone: Other DNA variants within this sample encode the same CDR3. This sequence joins TRBV15 and TRBJ1-2, with D tentatively TRBD1 (6 bases). Germline CDR1 reads LNHNV; CDR2 reads YYDKDF (reference sequence). The CDR3 consists of 15 residues. The V and J ends lost 0 bases and 4 bases respectively, with 12 bases between them. The CDR3 DNA reads TGTGCCACCAGCAGAGACTCCCAGGGGAGCTATGGCTACACCTTC. It is translated as CATSRDSQGSYGYTF.

This chain connects TRBV7-7 to TRBJ2-5, with D possibly TRBD1 on 5 matching bases. The CDR3 length is 14 residues. V gave up 5 bases and J gave up 2 bases, with 12 bases separating them. Germline V gene data show CDR1 as SSHAT and CDR2 as FNYEAQ (reference sequence). CDR3 sequence (DNA): TGTGCCAGCAGCCACCAGGGCAATCAAGAGACCCAGTACTTC. Translated: CASSHQGNQETQYF.

The chain couples TRBV25-1 to TRBJ1-3; 9 bases agree with TRBD1. V was clipped by 3 bases and J by 4 bases; unmatched bases: 10. CDR1 and CDR2 (germline): MGHDK, SYGVNS. The CDR3 has 17 residues. The CDR3 spells CASSEIQTGTGGNTIYF. The CDR3 DNA sequence: TGTGCCAGCAGTGAGATACAAACCGGGACAGGGGGAAACACCATATATTTT. Drawing the rest from reference TRBV25-1 and TRBJ1-3, the complete variable domain is EADIYQTPRYLVIGTGKKITLECSQTMGHDKMYWYQQDPGMELHLIHYSYGVNSTEKGDLSSESTVSRIRTEHFPLTLESARPSHTSQYLCASSEIQTGTGGNTIYFGEGSWLTVV.

With respect to this clone: The sample contains more than one DNA sequence encoding this CDR3. This chain connects TRBV7-9 to TRBJ2-1; D unresolved. V shed 2 bases and J shed 6 bases, with 8 bases lying between them. The CDR3 loop spans 13 amino acids. Germline V CDR1 and CDR2: SEHNR, FQNEAQ (reference sequence). The CDR3 reads CASSLTLGNEQFF. In nucleotides, the CDR3 is TGTGCCAGCAGCTTAACCCTAGGCAATGAGCAGTTCTTC.

This clone appeared a few times. The gene calls are TRBV7-2 and TRBJ1-2; 8 bases are shared with TRBD1. The germline V gene has CDR1 SGHTA and CDR2 FQGNSA. The CDR3 runs 18 residues. Unmatched junction bases numbered 12, after V lost 1 base and J lost 2 bases. Here the CDR3 reads CASSLVGGRGQANYGYTF. CDR3 in DNA: TGTGCCAGCAGCTTAGTGGGGGGTCGGGGACAGGCCAACTATGGCTACACCTTC.

The V and J genes are TRBV29-1 and TRBJ2-5; 8 bases are a match to TRBD1. V shed 4 bases and J 5 bases; nucleotides not matched to a gene: 9. Germline V lookup: CDR1 SQVTM, CDR2 ANQGSEA. The CDR3 spans 14 residues. CDR3 loop: CSVVKQGDWETQYF. DNA for the CDR3: TGCAGCGTTGTGAAACAGGGGGATTGGGAGACCCAGTACTTC.